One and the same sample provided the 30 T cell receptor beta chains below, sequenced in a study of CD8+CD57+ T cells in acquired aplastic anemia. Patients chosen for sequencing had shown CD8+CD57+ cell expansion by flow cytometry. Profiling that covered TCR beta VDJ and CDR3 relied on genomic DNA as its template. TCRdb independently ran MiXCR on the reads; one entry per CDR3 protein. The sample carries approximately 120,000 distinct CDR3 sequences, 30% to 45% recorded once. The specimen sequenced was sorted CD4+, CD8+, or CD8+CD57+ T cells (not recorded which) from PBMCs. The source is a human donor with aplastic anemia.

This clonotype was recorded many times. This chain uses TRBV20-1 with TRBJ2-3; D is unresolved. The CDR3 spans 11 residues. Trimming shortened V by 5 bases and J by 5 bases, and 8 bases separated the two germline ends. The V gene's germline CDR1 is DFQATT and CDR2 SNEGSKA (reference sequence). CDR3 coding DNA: TGCAGTGCTCCTTCAGGAGATACGCAGTATTTT. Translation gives CSAPSGDTQYF.

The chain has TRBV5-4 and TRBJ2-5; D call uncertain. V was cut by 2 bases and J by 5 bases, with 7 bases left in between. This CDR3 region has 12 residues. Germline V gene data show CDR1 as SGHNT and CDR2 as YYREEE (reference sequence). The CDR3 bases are TGTGCCAGCAGCTTACCCAGGGAGACCCAGTACTTC. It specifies CASSLPRETQYF. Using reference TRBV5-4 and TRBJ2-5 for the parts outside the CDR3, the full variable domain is ETGVTQSPTHLIKTRGQQVTLRCSSQSGHNTVSWYQQALGQGPQFIFQYYREEENGRGNFPPRFSGLQFPNYSSELNVNALELDDSALYLCASSLPRETQYFGPGTRLLVL.

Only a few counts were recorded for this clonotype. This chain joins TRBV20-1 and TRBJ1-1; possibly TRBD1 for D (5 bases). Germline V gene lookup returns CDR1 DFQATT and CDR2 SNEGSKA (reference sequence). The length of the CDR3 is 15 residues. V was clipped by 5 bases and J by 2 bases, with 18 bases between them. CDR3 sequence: CSAPNGGGFNTEAFF. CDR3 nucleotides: TGCAGTGCTCCCAATGGGGGGGGGTTCAACACTGAAGCTTTCTTT.

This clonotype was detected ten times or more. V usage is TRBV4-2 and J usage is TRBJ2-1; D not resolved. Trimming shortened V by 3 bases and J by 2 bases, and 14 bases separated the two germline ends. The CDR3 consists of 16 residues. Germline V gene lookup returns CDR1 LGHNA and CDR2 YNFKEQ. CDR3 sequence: CASSHASRAAYNEQFF. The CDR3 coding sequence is TGTGCCAGCAGCCATGCTTCGCGAGCCGCCTACAATGAGCAGTTCTTC.

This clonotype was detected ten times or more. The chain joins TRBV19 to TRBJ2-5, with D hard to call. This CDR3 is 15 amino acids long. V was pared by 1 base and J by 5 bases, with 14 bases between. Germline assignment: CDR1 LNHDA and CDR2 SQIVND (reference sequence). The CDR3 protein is CASSIGFFVGETQYF. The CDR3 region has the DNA TGTGCCAGTAGTATAGGATTTTTCGTCGGTGAGACCCAGTACTTC.

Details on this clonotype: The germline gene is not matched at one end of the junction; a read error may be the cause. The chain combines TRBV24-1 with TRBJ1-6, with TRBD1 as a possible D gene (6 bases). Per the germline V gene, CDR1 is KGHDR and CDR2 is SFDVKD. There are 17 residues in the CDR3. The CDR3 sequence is CATSDLKGDIHNSPLHF. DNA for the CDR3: TGTGCCACCAGTGATTTGAAGGGGGACATCCATAATTCACCCCTCCACTTC.

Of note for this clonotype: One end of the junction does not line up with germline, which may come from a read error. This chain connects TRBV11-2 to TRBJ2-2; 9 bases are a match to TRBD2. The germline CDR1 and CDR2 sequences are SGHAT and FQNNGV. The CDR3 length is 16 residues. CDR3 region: CSSSLKAGGRGGELFF. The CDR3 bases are TGTTCCAGCAGTTTAAAAGCGGGGGGCAGGGGCGGGGAGCTGTTTTTT.

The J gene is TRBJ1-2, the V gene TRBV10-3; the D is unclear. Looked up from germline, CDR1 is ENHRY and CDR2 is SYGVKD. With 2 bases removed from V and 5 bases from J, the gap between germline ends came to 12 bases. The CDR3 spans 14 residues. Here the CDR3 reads CAISENPGNYGYTF. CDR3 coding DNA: TGTGCCATCAGTGAGAATCCGGGTAATTATGGCTACACCTTC.

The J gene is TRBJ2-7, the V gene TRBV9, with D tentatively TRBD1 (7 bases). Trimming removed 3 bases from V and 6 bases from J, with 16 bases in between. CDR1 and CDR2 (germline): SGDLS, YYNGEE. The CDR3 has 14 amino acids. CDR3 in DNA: TGTGCCAGCAGCGAAACAGGGGCCGGGAGCGAGCAGTACTTC. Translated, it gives CASSETGAGSEQYF.

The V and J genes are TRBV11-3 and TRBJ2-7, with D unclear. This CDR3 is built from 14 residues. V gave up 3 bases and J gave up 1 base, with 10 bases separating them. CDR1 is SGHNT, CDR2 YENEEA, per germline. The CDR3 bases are TGTGCCAGCAGCTTCGACGACGCTTCCTACGAGCAGTACTTC. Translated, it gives CASSFDDASYEQYF.

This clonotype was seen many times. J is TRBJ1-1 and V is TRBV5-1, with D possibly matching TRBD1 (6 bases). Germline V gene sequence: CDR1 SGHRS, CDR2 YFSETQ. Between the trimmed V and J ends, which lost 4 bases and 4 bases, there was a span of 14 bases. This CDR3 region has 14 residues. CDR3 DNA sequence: TGCGCCAGCAGCGAACAGGGCCGTGGCACTGAAGCTTTCTTT. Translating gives CASSEQGRGTEAFF.

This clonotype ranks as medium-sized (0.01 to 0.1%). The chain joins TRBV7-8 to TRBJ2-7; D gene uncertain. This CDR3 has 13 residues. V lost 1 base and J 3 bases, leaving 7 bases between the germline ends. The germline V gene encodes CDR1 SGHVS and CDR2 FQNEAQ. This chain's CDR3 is CASSLGRSYEQYF. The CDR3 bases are TGTGCCAGCAGCTTAGGTCGAAGCTACGAGCAGTACTTC.

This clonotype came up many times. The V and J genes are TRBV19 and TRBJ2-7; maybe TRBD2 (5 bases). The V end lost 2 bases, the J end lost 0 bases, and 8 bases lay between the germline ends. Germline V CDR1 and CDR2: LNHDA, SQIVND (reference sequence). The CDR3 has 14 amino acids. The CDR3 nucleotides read TGTGCCAGTAGTATAAGAGGGATCTCCTACGAGCAGTACTTC. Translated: CASSIRGISYEQYF. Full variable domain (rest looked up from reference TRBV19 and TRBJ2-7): DGGITQSPKYLFRKEGQNVTLSCEQNLNHDAMYWYRQDPGQGLRLIYYSQIVNDFQKGDIAEGYSVSREKKESFPLTVTSAQKNPTAFYLCASSIRGISYEQYFGPGTRLTVT.

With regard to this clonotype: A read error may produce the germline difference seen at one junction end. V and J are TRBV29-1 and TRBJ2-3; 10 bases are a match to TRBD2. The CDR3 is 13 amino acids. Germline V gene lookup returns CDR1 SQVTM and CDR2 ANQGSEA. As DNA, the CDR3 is TGTATAGCGGGGGGAATGTTCGCAGATACGCAGTATTTT. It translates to CIAGGMFADTQYF.

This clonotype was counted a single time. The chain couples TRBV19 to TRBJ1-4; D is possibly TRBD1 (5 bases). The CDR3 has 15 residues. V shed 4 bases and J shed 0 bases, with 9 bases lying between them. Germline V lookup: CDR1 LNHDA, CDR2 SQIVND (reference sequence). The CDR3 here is CASSKTATTNEKLFF. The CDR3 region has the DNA TGTGCCAGTAGTAAGACAGCCACAACTAATGAAAAACTGTTTTTT.

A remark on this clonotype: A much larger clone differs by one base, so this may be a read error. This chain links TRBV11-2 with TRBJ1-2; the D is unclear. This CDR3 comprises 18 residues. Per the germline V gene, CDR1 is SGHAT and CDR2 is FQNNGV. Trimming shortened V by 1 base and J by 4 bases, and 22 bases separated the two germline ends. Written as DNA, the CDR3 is TGTGCCAGCAGCTTAGGGGAAGAAGAGGGCTCGGGTCGCTATGGCTACACCTTC. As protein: CASSLGEEEGSGRYGYTF.

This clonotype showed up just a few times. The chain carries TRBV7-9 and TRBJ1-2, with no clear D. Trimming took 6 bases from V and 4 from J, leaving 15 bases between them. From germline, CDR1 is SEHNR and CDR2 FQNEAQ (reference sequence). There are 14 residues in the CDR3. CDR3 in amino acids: CASSQKSNSYGYTF. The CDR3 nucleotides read TGTGCCAGCAGTCAGAAATCCAACAGCTATGGCTACACCTTC.

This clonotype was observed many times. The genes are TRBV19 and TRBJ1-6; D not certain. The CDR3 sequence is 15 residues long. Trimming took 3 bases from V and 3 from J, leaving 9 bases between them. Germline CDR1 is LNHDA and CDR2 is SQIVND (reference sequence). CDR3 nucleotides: TGTGCCAGTAGTATGGGAGGGATCTATAATTCACCCCTCCACTTT. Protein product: CASSMGGIYNSPLHF.

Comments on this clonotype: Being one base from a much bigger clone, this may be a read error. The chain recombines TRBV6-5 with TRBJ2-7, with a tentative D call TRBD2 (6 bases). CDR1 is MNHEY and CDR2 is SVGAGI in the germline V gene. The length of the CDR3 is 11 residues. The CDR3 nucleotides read TGTGCCAGCAGTTACTCGGGGGAGGAGCACTTC. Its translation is CASSYSGEEHF.

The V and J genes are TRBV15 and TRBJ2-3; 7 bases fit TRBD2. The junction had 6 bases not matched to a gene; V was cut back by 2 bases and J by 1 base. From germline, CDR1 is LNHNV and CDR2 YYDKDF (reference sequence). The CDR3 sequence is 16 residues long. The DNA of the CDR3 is TGTGCCACCAGCAGATATGGACTAGTTGGCACAGATACGCAGTATTTT. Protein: CATSRYGLVGTDTQYF.

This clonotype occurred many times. Here the CDR3 reads CASRPPGQVNTEAFF. CDR3 coding DNA: TGTGCCAGCAGGCCTCCCGGACAGGTGAACACTGAAGCTTTCTTT. This chain joins TRBV12-3 or TRBV12-4 and TRBJ1-1; 7 bases fit TRBD1. This CDR3 region has 15 residues. The V gene end was trimmed by 6 bases and the J gene end by 0 bases; junction bases not matched to a gene: 7.

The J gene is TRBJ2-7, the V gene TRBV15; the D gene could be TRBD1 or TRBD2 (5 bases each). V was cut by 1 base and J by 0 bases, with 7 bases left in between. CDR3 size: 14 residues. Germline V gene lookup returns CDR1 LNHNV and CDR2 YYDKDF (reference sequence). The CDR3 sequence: CATSRGGISYEQYF. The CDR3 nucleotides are TGTGCCACCAGCAGAGGGGGGATCTCCTACGAGCAGTACTTC. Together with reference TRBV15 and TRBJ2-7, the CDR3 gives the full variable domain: DAMVIQNPRYQVTQFGKPVTLSCSQTLNHNVMYWYQQKSSQAPKLLFHYYDKDFNNEADTPDNFQSRRPNTSFCFLDIRSPGLGDTAMYLCATSRGGISYEQYFGPGTRLTVT.

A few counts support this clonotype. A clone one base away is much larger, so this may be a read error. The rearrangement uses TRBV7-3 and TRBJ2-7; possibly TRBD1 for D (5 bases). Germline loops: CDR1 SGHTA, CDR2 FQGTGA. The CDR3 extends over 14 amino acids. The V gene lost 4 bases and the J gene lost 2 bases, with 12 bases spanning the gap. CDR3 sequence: CASSSKGFTYEQYF. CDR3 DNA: TGTGCCAGCAGCTCAAAGGGGTTTACCTACGAGCAGTACTTC.

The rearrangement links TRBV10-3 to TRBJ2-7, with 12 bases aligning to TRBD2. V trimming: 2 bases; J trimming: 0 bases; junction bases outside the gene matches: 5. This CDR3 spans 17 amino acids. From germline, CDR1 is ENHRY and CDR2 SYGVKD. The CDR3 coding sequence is TGTGCCATCAGTGAGACTAGCGGGGGGCCCGTCTCCTACGAGCAGTACTTC. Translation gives CAISETSGGPVSYEQYF.

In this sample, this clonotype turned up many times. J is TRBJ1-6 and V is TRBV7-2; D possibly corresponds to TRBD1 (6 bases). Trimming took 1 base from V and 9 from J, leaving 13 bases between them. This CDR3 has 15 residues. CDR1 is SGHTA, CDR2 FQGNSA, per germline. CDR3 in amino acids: CASSLVRGGSSPLHF. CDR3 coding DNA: TGTGCCAGCAGCTTAGTTCGGGGGGGCAGTTCACCCCTCCACTTT.

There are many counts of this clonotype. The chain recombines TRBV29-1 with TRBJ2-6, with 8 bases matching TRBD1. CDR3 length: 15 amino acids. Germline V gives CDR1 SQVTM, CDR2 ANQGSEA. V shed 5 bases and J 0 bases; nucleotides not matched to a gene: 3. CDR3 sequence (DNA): TGCAGCGTTAGACAGGGGAGCTCTGGGGCCAACGTCCTGACTTTC. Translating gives CSVRQGSSGANVLTF.

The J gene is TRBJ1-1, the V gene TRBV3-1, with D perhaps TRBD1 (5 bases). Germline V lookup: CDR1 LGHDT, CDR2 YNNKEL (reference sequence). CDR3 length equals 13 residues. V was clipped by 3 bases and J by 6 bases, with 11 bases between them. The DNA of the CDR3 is TGTGCCAGCAGCCATCTAGAAGGGGCTGAAGCTTTCTTT. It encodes CASSHLEGAEAFF. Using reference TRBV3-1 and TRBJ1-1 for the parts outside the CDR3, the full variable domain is DTAVSQTPKYLVTQMGNDKSIKCEQNLGHDTMYWYKQDSKKFLKIMFSYNNKELIINETVPNRFSPKSPDKAHLNLHINSLELGDSAVYFCASSHLEGAEAFFGQGTRLTVV.

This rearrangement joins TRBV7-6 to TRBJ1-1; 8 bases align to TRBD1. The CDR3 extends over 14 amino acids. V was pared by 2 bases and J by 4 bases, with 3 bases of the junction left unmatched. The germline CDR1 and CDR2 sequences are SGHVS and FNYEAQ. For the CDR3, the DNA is TGTGCCAGCAGCTTATACAGGGGGAGCACTGAAGCTTTCTTT. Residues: CASSLYRGSTEAFF. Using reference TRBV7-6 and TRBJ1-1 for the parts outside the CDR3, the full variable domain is GAGVSQSPRYKVTKRGQDVALRCDPISGHVSLYWYRQALGQGPEFLTYFNYEAQQDKSGLPNDRFSAERPEGSISTLTIQRTEQRDSAMYRCASSLYRGSTEAFFGQGTRLTVV.

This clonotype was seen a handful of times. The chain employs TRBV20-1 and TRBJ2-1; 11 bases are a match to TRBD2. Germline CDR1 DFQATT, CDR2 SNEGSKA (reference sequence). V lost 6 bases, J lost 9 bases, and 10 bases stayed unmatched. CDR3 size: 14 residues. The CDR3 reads CSAPGLAGPREQFF. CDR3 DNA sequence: TGCAGTGCCCCTGGACTAGCGGGTCCTCGTGAGCAGTTCTTC.

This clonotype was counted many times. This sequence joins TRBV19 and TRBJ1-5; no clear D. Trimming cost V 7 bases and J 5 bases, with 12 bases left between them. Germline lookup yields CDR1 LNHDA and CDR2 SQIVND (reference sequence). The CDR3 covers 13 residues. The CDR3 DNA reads TGTGCCAGTAAGAAGGGCTACTATCAGCCCCAGCATTTT. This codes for CASKKGYYQPQHF.